Sequencing of this T cell receptor beta chain was carried out in a study of blood T cell repertoires in COVID-19. Across the study: Acute-phase and convalescent COVID-19 samples originated in the United States, Italy and Spain.

Germline CDR1 reads SNHLY; CDR2 reads FYNNEI. This CDR3 contains 15 residues. With V trimmed by 4 bases and J by 2 bases, 5 bases remained unmatched. In the original workflow: Quantification of nucleated cells was approximated via reference gene primer amplification. TCRdb keeps only in-frame clones here, not all; method: immunoSEQ multiplex PCR. V, J and clone size were drawn from that table, and D and trimming were deduced from the DNA. Of around 61,000 clones in the sample, under 90% were seen once. This TCR was recovered from a man aged 60 to 69 with acute or convalescent COVID-19. What was sequenced was peripheral blood. V gene TRBV2 combines with J gene TRBJ1-5, with 7 bases lining up with TRBD1. CDR3 sequence (DNA): TGTGCCAGCAGTGTACGAGGGGGCGGCAATCAGCCCCAGCATTTT. Amino acid sequence: CASSVRGGGNQPQHF.